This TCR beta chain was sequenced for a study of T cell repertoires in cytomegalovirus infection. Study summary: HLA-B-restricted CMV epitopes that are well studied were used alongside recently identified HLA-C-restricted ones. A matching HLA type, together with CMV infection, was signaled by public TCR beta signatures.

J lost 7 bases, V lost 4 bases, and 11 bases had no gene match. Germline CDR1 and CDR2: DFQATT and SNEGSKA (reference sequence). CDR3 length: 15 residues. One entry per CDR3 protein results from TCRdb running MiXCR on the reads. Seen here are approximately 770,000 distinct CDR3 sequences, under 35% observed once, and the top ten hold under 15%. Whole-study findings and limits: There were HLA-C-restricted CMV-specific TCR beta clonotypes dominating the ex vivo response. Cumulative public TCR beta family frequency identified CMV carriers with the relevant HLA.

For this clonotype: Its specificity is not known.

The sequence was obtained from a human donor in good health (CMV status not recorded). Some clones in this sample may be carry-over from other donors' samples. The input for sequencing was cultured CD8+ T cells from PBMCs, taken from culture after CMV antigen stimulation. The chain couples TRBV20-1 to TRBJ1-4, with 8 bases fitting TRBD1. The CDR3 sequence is CSATPATGVVEKLFF. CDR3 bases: TGCAGTGCTACCCCCGCGACAGGGGTAGTTGAAAAACTGTTTTTT.